This T cell receptor (beta chain) appears in the sequencing data of a study of blood T cell repertoires in COVID-19 (dated by TCRdb to 2020 to 2021). Background for the entire study: Samples from collaborators originated in the United States, Italy and Spain and spanned both the acute and convalescent phases of COVID-19. HLA class I and class II types, where available, came from metadata supplied by the sample provider rather than from assay-based typing. The prospective study material was composed of cDNA or gDNA derived from T cells, B-cell-depleted T cells, or PBMCs. Subjects who had been exposed to COVID-19, were actively infected with it, or had recovered from it provided the deeply sampled blood TCRbeta repertoires that made up the dataset. The samples were drawn from the first 160 participants of the ongoing ImmuneRACE study and from 1,254 subjects provided by 6 global collaborators. The repertoires were released in a freely available public database meant as a resource for research on the immune response to SARS-CoV-2. Sample metadata almost always included a de-identified subject ID, COVID-19 status, age in years and sex. The research as a whole found: The amount of clinical and demographic metadata varied by source and participant and was provided uncurated.

In Seattle, one collaborating source enrolled patients while the infection was active and tracked those patients longitudinally over the course of disease. Collaborating institutions collected whole blood in K2EDTA tubes following their own protocols. For TCRbeta analysis, collaborators shipped samples as frozen whole blood, isolated PBMCs, or DNA extracted from either of those sample types. The immunoSEQ Assay, a bias-controlled multiplex PCR, was used to amplify TCRbeta CDR3 regions from genomic DNA. On the study's bioinformatics: Nucleated cell counts per sample were estimated from amplification of reference gene primers within the assay. To quantify the absolute abundance of each unique TCRbeta CDR3 rearrangement, sequence reads were collapsed and filtered. For each sample, productive Simpson clonality was calculated as the square root of Simpson's diversity index across productive rearrangements. As stored in TCRdb, this immuneACCESS dataset retains in-frame rearrangements with V and J assigned. A fraction of the clones does not appear; measured against another copy, unresolved V genes explain less than half of the discrepancy, and the remainder lacks a known reason. V and J calls and clone size follow that table, whereas D and trimming were derived from the DNA. The sample table contains under 100,000 clones; only one count was recorded for roughly 89% of them. The ten largest clones take up over 5% of the sample.

On this clone itself: It lacks a known antigen. Base qualities are not recorded, but no much larger clone differs from it by a single base.

V is pruned by 2 bases and J by 0 bases, leaving 5 bases of the junction without a gene match. CDR1 and CDR2 were assigned from the germline V gene as SGHRS and YFSETQ. From its cysteine to its phenylalanine, the CDR3 spans 16 amino acids. The only DNA kept is the CDR3, 48 bases in frame from the first base. Sequenced sample: peripheral blood. The sequence came from a man between 60 and 70 years old with COVID-19, enrolled during active disease. Recombination joined TRBV5-1 with TRBJ2-1; the central 7 bases match TRBD2. The DNA is as follows: TGCGCCAGCAGCTTAACTACTAGCGCCTCCTACAATGAGCAGTTCTTC. Its protein reads: CASSLTTSASYNEQFF.